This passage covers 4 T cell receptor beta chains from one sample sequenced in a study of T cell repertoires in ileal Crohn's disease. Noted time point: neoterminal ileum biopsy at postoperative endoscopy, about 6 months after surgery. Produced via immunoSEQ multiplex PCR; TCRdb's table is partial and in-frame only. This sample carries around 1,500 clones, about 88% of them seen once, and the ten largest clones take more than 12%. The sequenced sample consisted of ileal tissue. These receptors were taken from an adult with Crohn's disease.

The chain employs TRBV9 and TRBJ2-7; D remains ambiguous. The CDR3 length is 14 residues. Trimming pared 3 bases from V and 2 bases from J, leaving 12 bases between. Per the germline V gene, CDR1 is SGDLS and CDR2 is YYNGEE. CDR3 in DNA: TGTGCCAGCAGCGCCGCCGTTAGGACCTACGAGCAGTACTTC. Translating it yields CASSAAVRTYEQYF.

In DNA, the CDR3 is TGTGCCAGCAGCCGGTTGTTTAGCGGCTACAATGAGCAGTTCTTC. It translates to CASSRLFSGYNEQFF. J is TRBJ2-1 and V is TRBV7-2; tentative D call: TRBD2 (6 bases). V lost 5 bases, J lost 3 bases, and 14 bases lay in between. The CDR3 is 15 residues long. Germline CDR1 reads SGHTA; CDR2 reads FQGNSA.

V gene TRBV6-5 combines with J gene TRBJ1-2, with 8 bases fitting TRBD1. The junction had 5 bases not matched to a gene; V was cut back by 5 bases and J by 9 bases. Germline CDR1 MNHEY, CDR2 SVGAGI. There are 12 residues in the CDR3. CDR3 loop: CASSDRGGSYTF. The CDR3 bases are TGTGCCAGCAGTGACAGGGGAGGTAGCTACACCTTC.

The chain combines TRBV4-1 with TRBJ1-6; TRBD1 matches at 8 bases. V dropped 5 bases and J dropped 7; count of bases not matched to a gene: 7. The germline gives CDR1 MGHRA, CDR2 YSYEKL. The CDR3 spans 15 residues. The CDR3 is CASSNQDRENSPLHF. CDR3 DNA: TGCGCCAGCAGCAACCAGGACAGGGAAAATTCACCCCTCCACTTT.